The present TCR beta chain was sequenced within a study of CD8+ T cells in alopecia areata (dated by TCRdb to between 2017 and 2018). About the study as a whole: Treated patients were enrolled in an open-label pilot trial of oral tofacitinib at 5 to 10 mg twice daily for moderate-to-severe alopecia areata. High-throughput TCRbeta sequencing was used to examine T cell clonal expansion in alopecia areata in both the C3H/HeJ mouse model and human patients. Scalp clonality was compared across normal scalp (n=4), patchy alopecia areata scalp (n=8), and alopecia totalis/universalis scalp (n=8). Patients received tofacitinib for 6 to 18 months and were then followed off drug for 6 months to check for delayed response and recurrence. Amplification of TCRbeta CDR3 regions was done by immunoSEQ multiplex PCR using 35 Vbeta forward primers and 13 Jbeta reverse primers. Tofacitinib-treated patients had biopsies at baseline and at 4 and 24 weeks of treatment, with a later scalp biopsy in several patients. In humans, TCRbeta sequencing was performed on scalp tissue and on sorted CD4+ and CD8+ peripheral blood T cells from healthy controls and from patients with patchy or totalis/universalis alopecia areata. The RNA source kit depended on sample type: the PAXgene miRNA kit for fixed scalp, the miRNeasy kit for PBMCs, and the RNeasy kit for mouse skin.

V and J lose 5 bases and 5 bases, and a span of 15 bases separates them. The CDR3 numbers 14 residues from cysteine through phenylalanine. Left in the record is the CDR3 DNA by itself, 42 bases read in frame from the first base. Per the germline V gene (reference sequence), SEHNR is the CDR1 and FQNEAQ is the CDR2. General study outcomes and caveats: Compared with normal scalp, lesional scalp had higher clonality and more expanded CD8+ clones, particularly in alopecia totalis/universalis, a pattern that suggests antigenic drive. Resident alphabeta T cells in normal human skin are also sequenced, complicating scalp TCR repertoire analysis, unlike mouse skin dominated by gammadelta T cells. Shared TCR sequences between patients were less evident than in mice, which may be partly attributable to HLA diversity in the patient population.

The library was made by the immunoSEQ multiplex PCR assay. For TCR sequencing, RNA was extracted from every sample and reverse transcribed into cDNA to serve as template. SuperScript III was used for first-strand cDNA synthesis, primed with a 2:1 mix of oligo-dT and random hexamers. A synthetic immune receptor repertoire was used to assess amplification bias, and residual bias was removed computationally. The paper's data handling went like this. Raw reads were preprocessed to remove errors, and CDR3 was defined according to IMGT conventions as the region from the conserved cysteine to phenylalanine. Clonality was calculated as 1 minus Shannon entropy normalized by log2 of the number of productive unique TCRs. Whether scalp clones were CD4 or CD8 was inferred by matching scalp TCRbeta sequences against CD4 and CD8 repertoires sorted from blood. TCRdb provides this immuneACCESS table in a form limited to in-frame rearrangements. Some clones are lacking; in checked studies, under half of them reflect an unresolved V gene, and why the rest are absent is not known. The DNA gave D and trimming, while V, J and clone size come from that table. The sample table records 200,000 or so clones; more than 45% of these occur just once. The ten largest clones add up to around 0.44% of the sample.

This clone was detected only a few times. Its antigen remains unidentified. No base-level quality is on record; no much larger clone is a single base apart. Within the sample, other DNA sequences also encode this same CDR3. The sample's time point label is to be understood as: baseline before oral tofacitinib. Lesional scalp punch biopsies and peripheral blood were obtained from alopecia areata patients. PBMCs were separated by density centrifugation and stained for CD3, CD4 and CD8, after which CD4+ and CD8+ T cells were sorted on a FACSAria. The sequence joins TRBV7-9 to TRBJ2-5; matching of 6 bases hints at TRBD2 as the D gene. Material: CD4+ T cells sorted from blood, obtained at week 0. The TCR originated in a human donor with alopecia areata. The base sequence is TGTGCCAGCAGCCTCGCCGGGGGTGGGGAGACCCAGTACTTC. Its protein is CASSLAGGGETQYF.